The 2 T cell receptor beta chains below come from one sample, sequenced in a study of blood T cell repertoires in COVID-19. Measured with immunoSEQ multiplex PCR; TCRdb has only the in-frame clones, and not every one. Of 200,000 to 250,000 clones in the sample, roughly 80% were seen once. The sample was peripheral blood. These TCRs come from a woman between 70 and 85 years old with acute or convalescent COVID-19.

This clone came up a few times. CDR3 in DNA: TGTGCCAGCACTTCCTCGGGACAGCTAAGAGACTATGGCTACACCTTC. Translating it yields CASTSSGQLRDYGYTF. The V and J genes are TRBV6-5 and TRBJ1-2, with 7 bases fitting TRBD1. Germline CDR1 reads MNHEY; CDR2 reads SVGAGI. The length of the CDR3 is 16 residues. Trimming cost V 7 bases and J 3 bases; bases outside gene matches: 14.

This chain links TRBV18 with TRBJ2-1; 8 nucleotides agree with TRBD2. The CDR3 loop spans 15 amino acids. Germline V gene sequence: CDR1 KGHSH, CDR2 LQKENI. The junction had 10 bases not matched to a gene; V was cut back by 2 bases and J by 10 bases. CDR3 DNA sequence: TGTGCCAGCTCACCAGGGTTCGGGGGGGCCGAAGAGCAGTTCTTC. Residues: CASSPGFGGAEEQFF.